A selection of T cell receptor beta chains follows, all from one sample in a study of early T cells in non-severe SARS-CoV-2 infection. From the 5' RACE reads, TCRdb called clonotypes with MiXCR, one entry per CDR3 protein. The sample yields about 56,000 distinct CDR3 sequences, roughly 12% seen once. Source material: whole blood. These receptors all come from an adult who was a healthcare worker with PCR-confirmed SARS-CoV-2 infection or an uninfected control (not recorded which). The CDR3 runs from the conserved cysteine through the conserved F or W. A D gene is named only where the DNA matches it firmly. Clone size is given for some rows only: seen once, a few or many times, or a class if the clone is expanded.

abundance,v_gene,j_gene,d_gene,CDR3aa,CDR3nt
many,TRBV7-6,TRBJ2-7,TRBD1,CASTLGQGTYEQYF,TGTGCCAGCACCCTGGGACAGGGGACCTACGAGCAGTACTTC
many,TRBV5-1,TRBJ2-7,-,CASSLDRAEQYF,TGCGCCAGCAGCTTGGACAGGGCCGAGCAGTACTTC
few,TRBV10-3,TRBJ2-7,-,CAISEPRLVGKQYF,TGTGCCATCAGTGAGCCTCGACTAGTGGGGAAGCAGTACTTC
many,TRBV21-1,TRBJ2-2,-,CASRDGTPYTGELFF,TGTGCCAGCAGAGACGGGACCCCCTACACCGGGGAGCTGTTTTTT
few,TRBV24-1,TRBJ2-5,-,CATSDSRQIQETQYF,TGTGCCACCAGTGATTCACGACAGATCCAAGAGACCCAGTACTTC
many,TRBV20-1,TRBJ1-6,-,CSARVGDTGSPLHF,TGCAGTGCTAGAGTTGGGGACACCGGTTCACCCCTCCACTTT
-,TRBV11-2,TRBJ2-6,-,CASSQGGTGANVLTF,TGTGCCAGCAGCCAGGGGGGTACTGGGGCCAACGTCCTGACTTTC
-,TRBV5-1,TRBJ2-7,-,CASRGSPRSYEQYF,TGCGCCAGCAGGGGGTCACCCCGCTCCTACGAGCAGTACTTC
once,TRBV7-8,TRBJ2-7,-,CASSLQDRPYEQYF,TGTGCCAGCAGCCTACAGGACCGGCCCTACGAGCAGTACTTC
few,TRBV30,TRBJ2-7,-,CAWSGDGPYEQYF,TGTGCCTGGAGTGGGGACGGACCCTACGAGCAGTACTTC
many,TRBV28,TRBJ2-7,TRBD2,CASTPSGSGKYEQYF,TGTGCCAGCACCCCTAGCGGGAGTGGCAAGTACGAGCAGTACTTC
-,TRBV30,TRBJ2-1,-,CAWKGGEQFF,TGTGCCTGGAAAGGAGGGGAGCAGTTCTTC
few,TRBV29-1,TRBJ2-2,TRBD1,CSVSGTGVTGELFF,TGCAGCGTTTCCGGGACAGGGGTCACCGGGGAGCTGTTTTTT
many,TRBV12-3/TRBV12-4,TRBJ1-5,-,CASSPAGEGGARQPQHF,TGTGCCAGCAGTCCGGCGGGTGAGGGAGGGGCGCGTCAGCCCCAGCATTTT
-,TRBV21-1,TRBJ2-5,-,CASSRKGHQETQYF,TGTGCCAGCAGCAGGAAGGGACACCAAGAGACCCAGTACTTC
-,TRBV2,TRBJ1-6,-,CASSDGVVPLHF,TGTGCCAGCAGTGATGGGGTCGTTCCCCTCCACTTT
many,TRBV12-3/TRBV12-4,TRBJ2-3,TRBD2,CASRKSWASGRARADTQYF,TGTGCCAGCAGAAAGAGTTGGGCTAGCGGGAGGGCCAGGGCAGATACGCAGTATTTT
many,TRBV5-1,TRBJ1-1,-,CASSQDGNEAFF,TGCGCCAGCAGCCAGGACGGTAATGAAGCTTTCTTT
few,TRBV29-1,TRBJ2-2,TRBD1,CSVEEGRGPDGELFF,TGCAGCGTTGAAGAAGGCAGGGGGCCCGACGGGGAGCTGTTTTTT
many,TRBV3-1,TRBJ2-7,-,CASSQGGTAYEQYF,TGTGCCAGCAGCCAGGGCGGCACCGCCTACGAGCAGTACTTC
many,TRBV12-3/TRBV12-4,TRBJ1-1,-,CASSLRDWNTEAFF,TGTGCCAGCAGTTTGAGGGACTGGAACACTGAAGCTTTCTTT
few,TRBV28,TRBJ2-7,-,CASSLGVRSYEQYF,TGTGCCAGCAGTCTGGGGGTGCGGTCCTACGAGCAGTACTTC
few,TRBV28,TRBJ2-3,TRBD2,CASSPGTSGRGTQYF,TGTGCCAGCAGTCCCGGGACTAGCGGGAGAGGTACGCAGTATTTT
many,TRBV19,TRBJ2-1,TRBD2,CASSILSGANNEQFF,TGTGCCAGTAGTATCCTTAGCGGGGCAAACAATGAGCAGTTCTTC
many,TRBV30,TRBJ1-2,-,CAWSAPKGDLYGYTF,TGTGCCTGGAGTGCCCCGAAGGGGGATTTGTATGGCTACACCTTC
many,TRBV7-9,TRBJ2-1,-,CASSRPPDYAEQFF,TGTGCCAGCAGCCGCCCGCCGGACTATGCCGAGCAGTTCTTC
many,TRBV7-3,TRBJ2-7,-,CASSLLRRGRPFTYEQYF,TGTGCCAGCAGCTTATTGCGCAGGGGACGCCCGTTCACCTACGAGCAGTACTTC
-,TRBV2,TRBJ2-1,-,CASTTSPGRVYNEQFF,TGTGCCAGCACCACCTCCCCGGGACGGGTTTACAATGAGCAGTTCTTC
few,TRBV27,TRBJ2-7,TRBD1,CASSLGQGGSYEQYF,TGTGCCAGCAGCTTGGGACAGGGGGGCTCCTACGAGCAGTACTTC
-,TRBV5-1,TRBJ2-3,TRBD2,CASSSEGTSGSLQQYF,TGCGCCAGCAGCTCTGAAGGGACTAGCGGGAGTTTACAGCAGTATTTT
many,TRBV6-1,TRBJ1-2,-,CASSETANYGYTF,TGTGCCAGCAGTGAAACAGCTAACTATGGCTACACCTTC
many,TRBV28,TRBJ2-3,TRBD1,CASSLQGARGTDTQYF,TGTGCCAGCAGCTTACAGGGGGCGCGTGGCACAGATACGCAGTATTTT
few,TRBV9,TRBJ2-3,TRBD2,CASSVGGSGRGDTQYF,TGTGCCAGCAGCGTAGGAGGTAGCGGGAGGGGGGATACGCAGTATTTT
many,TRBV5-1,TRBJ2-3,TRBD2,CASGSSPGLVPDTQYF,TGCGCCAGCGGGTCATCACCGGGACTAGTACCAGATACGCAGTATTTT
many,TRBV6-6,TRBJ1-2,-,CASSFLRNYGYTF,TGTGCCAGCAGCTTCCTACGTAACTATGGCTACACCTTC
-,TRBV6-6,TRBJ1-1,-,CASSYAARPGAEAFF,TGTGCCAGCAGTTACGCGGCCCGACCAGGAGCTGAAGCTTTCTTT
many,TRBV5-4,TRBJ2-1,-,CASSPGPPGREQFF,TGTGCCAGCAGCCCGGGACCCCCGGGGCGTGAGCAGTTCTTC
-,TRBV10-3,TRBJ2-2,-,CAISLRESMNTGELFF,TGTGCCATCAGCCTGAGGGAGTCCATGAACACCGGGGAGCTGTTTTTT
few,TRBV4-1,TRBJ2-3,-,CASSQDARGRQYF,TGCGCCAGCAGCCAAGATGCGAGGGGGAGGCAGTATTTT
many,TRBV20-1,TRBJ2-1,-,CSARSWRSYNEQFF,TGCAGTGCCAGGTCGTGGCGGAGCTACAATGAGCAGTTCTTC
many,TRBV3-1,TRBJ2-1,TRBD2,CASSQAGGNEQFF,TGTGCCAGCAGCCAAGCGGGGGGCAATGAGCAGTTCTTC
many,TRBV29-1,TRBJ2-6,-,CSVFYSGANVLTF,TGCAGCGTTTTTTACTCTGGGGCCAACGTCCTGACTTTC
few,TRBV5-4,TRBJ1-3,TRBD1,CASSRQGHTIYF,TGTGCCAGCAGCCGACAGGGACACACCATATATTTT
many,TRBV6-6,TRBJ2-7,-,CASSHNREGVYEQYF,TGTGCCAGCAGCCATAACAGGGAGGGAGTCTACGAGCAGTACTTC
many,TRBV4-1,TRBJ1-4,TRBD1,CASSHAGTGKDEKLFF,TGCGCCAGCAGCCACGCTGGGACAGGGAAGGATGAAAAACTGTTTTTT
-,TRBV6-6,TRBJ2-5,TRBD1,CASSYYPTGGGKTQYF,TGTGCCAGCAGTTACTATCCGACAGGGGGTGGGAAGACCCAGTACTTC
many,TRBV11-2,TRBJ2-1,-,CASSLGGGVNEQFF,TGTGCCAGCAGCTTAGGGGGAGGAGTGAATGAGCAGTTCTTC
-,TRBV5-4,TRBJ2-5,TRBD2,CTSSSTGGLALKTQYF,TGTACCAGCAGCAGCACGGGGGGACTAGCCCTAAAGACCCAGTACTTC
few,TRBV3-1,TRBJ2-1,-,CASSQRGNEQFF,TGTGCCAGCAGCCAGAGGGGCAATGAGCAGTTCTTC
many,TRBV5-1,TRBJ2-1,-,CASSLEASSYNEQFF,TGCGCCAGCAGCTTGGAAGCCAGCTCCTACAATGAGCAGTTCTTC
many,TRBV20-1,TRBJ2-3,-,CSARVTPAVRDTQYF,TGCAGTGCTAGAGTTACCCCCGCCGTACGGGATACGCAGTATTTT
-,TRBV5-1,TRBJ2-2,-,CASSLVSRRDTGELFF,TGCGCCAGCAGCTTGGTTAGCAGACGGGACACCGGGGAGCTGTTTTTT
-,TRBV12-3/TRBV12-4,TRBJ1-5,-,CASSWTENQPQHF,TGTGCCAGCAGTTGGACCGAGAATCAGCCCCAGCATTTT
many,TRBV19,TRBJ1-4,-,CASSLTGQAGNEKLFF,TGTGCCAGTAGTTTGACCGGGCAGGCGGGTAATGAAAAACTGTTTTTT